This T cell receptor (beta chain) came from a study of T cells in narcolepsy. Whole-study findings and limits: Autoreactive clonotypes reportedly recurred in blood of same and different patients, not controls.

Repertoires were generated with immunoSEQ multiplex PCR, while TCRdb's copy carries only in-frame clones and drops some. The sample lists over 30,000 clones, 84% occurring once. Details on this clone: Its target is not known.

Trimming at V came to 1 base and at J to 7 bases, leaving 4 bases not matched to a gene. Germline V gives CDR1 KGHSH, CDR2 LQKENI. The CDR3 sequence is 15 residues long. Sequenced: CD45RA- memory CD4+ T cells from PBMCs. The chain uses TRBV18 and TRBJ1-6; TRBD1 agrees at 7 bases. The clonotype comes from a human donor with narcolepsy. The CDR3 coding sequence is TGTGCCAGCTCACCACTGGGACAGAGGAATTCACCCCTCCACTTT. This translates into CASSPLGQRNSPLHF.